The 2 T cell receptor beta chains listed next were all sequenced from one sample in a study of blood T cell repertoires in COVID-19. This table comes from immunoSEQ multiplex PCR, and its TCRdb copy is limited to in-frame clones, with some not included. The table has roughly 250,000 clones, just under 90% seen once. What was sequenced was peripheral blood. The receptor source for this set is a woman in her thirties or forties with acute or convalescent COVID-19.

V is TRBV12-3 or TRBV12-4 and J is TRBJ2-1; 8 positions agree with TRBD1. The CDR3 length is 12 residues. The trim removed 4 bases at V and 14 bases at J, leaving 7 bases unmatched. The CDR3 DNA sequence: TGTGCCAGCAGTTCTACTAGACAGGGGAAGTTCTTC. It is translated as CASSSTRQGKFF.

V usage is TRBV10-2 and J usage is TRBJ2-1; D is possibly TRBD2 (6 bases). CDR1 is WSHSY, CDR2 SAAADI, per germline. This CDR3 comprises 14 residues. V shed 6 bases and J shed 10 bases, with 19 bases lying between them. CDR3 residues: CASSPARVGGEQFF. CDR3 sequence (DNA): TGCGCCAGCAGCCCCGCCCGGGTGGGAGGCGAGCAGTTCTTC.